The text below deals with one T cell receptor beta chain. The data were obtained in a study of blood T cell repertoires in COVID-19. The overall study: The samples span acute and convalescent COVID-19 from the United States, Italy and Spain.

Study processing details: Estimated nucleated cell counts came from reference gene primer amplification. Here immunoSEQ multiplex PCR was the method, and the copy in TCRdb shows in-frame clones only, minus some. V, J and clone size are taken as reported in that table, and D and trimming were inferred from the DNA itself. The sample lists nearly 90,000 clones, about 90% occurring once. Seattle patient enrollment occurred during active infection, with longitudinal follow-up thereafter. The V gene's germline CDR1 is SGDLS and CDR2 YYNGEE. V was pared by 3 bases and J by 2 bases, with 12 bases between. This CDR3 is 15 amino acids long.

Sequencing was carried out using peripheral blood. This sequence originates from a man aged 18 to 30 with COVID-19, enrolled during active disease. This rearrangement joins TRBV9 to TRBJ1-3; D is uncertain. CDR3 sequence: CASSARGGAGNTIYF. The CDR3 DNA reads TGTGCCAGCAGCGCCCGGGGAGGTGCTGGAAACACCATATATTTT.